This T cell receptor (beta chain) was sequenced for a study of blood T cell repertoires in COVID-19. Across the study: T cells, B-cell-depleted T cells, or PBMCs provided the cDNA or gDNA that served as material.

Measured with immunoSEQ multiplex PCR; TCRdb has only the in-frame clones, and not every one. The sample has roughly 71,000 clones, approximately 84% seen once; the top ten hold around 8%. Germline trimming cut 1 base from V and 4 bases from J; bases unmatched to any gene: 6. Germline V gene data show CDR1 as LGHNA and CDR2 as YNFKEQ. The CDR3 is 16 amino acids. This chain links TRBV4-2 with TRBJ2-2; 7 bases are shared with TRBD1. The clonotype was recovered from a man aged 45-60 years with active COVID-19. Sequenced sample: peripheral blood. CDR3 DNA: TGTGCCAGCAGCCAAGGACAGGGTCTGGTCACCGGGGAGCTGTTTTTT. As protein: CASSQGQGLVTGELFF.